Following are 19 T cell receptor beta chains from one sample sequenced in a study of T and B cells in COVID-19 patients. Blood genomic DNA input for TRB amplification was roughly 220-500 ng. Multiplex PCR with BIOMED2 TRB-A/B primer pools amplified TRB rearrangements. TCRdb redid the calling of the multiplex PCR reads with MiXCR, one entry per CDR3 protein. The table lists 8,000 to 8,500 distinct CDR3 sequences, 35% to 45% of them singletons. What was sequenced was blood. The origin of the receptors is a human donor who had recovered from COVID-19.

A few counts support this clonotype. This chain links TRBV28 with TRBJ2-3; TRBD2 agrees at 9 bases. This CDR3 contains 15 residues. Germline V gene sequence: CDR1 MDHEN, CDR2 SYDVKM. With 5 bases clipped from V and 1 base from J, the junction kept 4 bases outside the gene matches. The CDR3: CASSLGGGGTDTQYF. The CDR3 DNA reads as TGTGCCAGCAGTCTAGGCGGGGGGGGCACAGATACGCAGTATTTT.

V usage is TRBV11-1 and J usage is TRBJ1-1; D call uncertain. The germline V and J ends were trimmed by 5 bases and 4 bases, with 14 bases remaining between them. Germline CDR1 is SGHAT and CDR2 is FQDESV (reference sequence). The CDR3 sequence is 14 residues long. The CDR3 nucleotides read TGTGCCAGCAGCCCTGGAATTTGGCCCACTGAAGCTTTCTTT. It codes for CASSPGIWPTEAFF.

Concerning this clonotype: This could be a read error, since a much larger clone is one nucleotide away. The chain links TRBV29-1 to TRBJ2-7, with D perhaps matching TRBD1 (6 bases). CDR3 length: 11 amino acids. Germline values: CDR1 SQVTM, CDR2 ANQGSEA. For the CDR3, the DNA is TGCGGCCACAGGGATGGCTACGAGCAGTACTTC. Translated, it gives CGHRDGYEQYF.

This chain uses TRBV7-6 with TRBJ2-3; TRBD2 is a possible D gene (7 bases). CDR1 is SGHVS, CDR2 FNYEAQ, per germline. There are 16 residues in the CDR3. Between the trimmed V and J ends, which lost 2 bases and 7 bases, there was a span of 19 bases. CDR3 sequence: CASSLTPGGSYHTQYF. The CDR3 DNA reads as TGTGCCAGCAGCTTAACTCCGGGGGGCTCGTACCATACGCAGTATTTT. The whole variable domain, filled in from reference TRBV7-6 and TRBJ2-3, reads GAGVSQSPRYKVTKRGQDVALRCDPISGHVSLYWYRQALGQGPEFLTYFNYEAQQDKSGLPNDRFSAERPEGSISTLTIQRTEQRDSAMYRCASSLTPGGSYHTQYFGPGTRLTVL.

This clonotype came up a few times. This chain connects TRBV30 to TRBJ1-4, with D hard to call. CDR1 and CDR2 from the germline V gene are GTSNPN and SVGIG (reference sequence). The CDR3 has 16 residues. V was cut by 5 bases and J by 4 bases, with 20 bases left in between. CDR3 protein: CAWGKSAGGFNEKLFF. The CDR3 nucleotides are TGTGCCTGGGGCAAATCCGCGGGAGGTTTTAATGAAAAACTGTTTTTT.

The genes are TRBV11-3 and TRBJ1-6, with D tentatively TRBD1 (5 bases). V was shortened by 5 bases and J by 10 bases, with 9 bases between the two germline ends. The CDR3 covers 12 residues. Per the germline V gene, CDR1 is SGHNT and CDR2 is YENEEA. As DNA, the CDR3 is TGTGCCAGCAGCCCAGGGTACTCACCCCTCCACTTT. Protein: CASSPGYSPLHF.

V and J are TRBV15 and TRBJ2-1, with 16 bases aligning to TRBD2. Germline values: CDR1 LNHNV, CDR2 YYDKDF (reference sequence). After removal of 0 bases from V and 7 bases from J, the junction contained 9 bases not matched to a gene. The CDR3 is made up of 19 amino acids. The CDR3 region has the DNA TGTGCCACCAGCAGAGATACCGGGACTAGCGGGGGGGCCGGGAATGAGCAGTTCTTC. It specifies CATSRDTGTSGGAGNEQFF.

This chain uses TRBV11-2 with TRBJ1-6; D uncertain. Trimming took off 4 bases at V and 7 bases at J, with 14 bases between the two ends. The CDR3 length is 15 residues. Germline CDR1 reads SGHAT; CDR2 reads FQNNGV. The CDR3: CASSSGRVPNSPLHF. The CDR3, as DNA: TGTGCCAGCAGCTCCGGGCGGGTCCCCAATTCACCCCTCCACTTT.

The J gene is TRBJ1-3, the V gene TRBV29-1, with 7 bases matching TRBD1. Trimming took 4 bases from V and 5 from J; bases not matched to a gene: 8. From germline, CDR1 is SQVTM and CDR2 ANQGSEA. The CDR3 sequence is 14 residues long. The CDR3 here is CSVGQGGIRNTIYF. DNA of the CDR3: TGCAGCGTTGGACAGGGAGGTATAAGAAACACCATATATTTT.

This clonotype was seen a handful of times. This rearrangement joins TRBV6-1 to TRBJ2-5; D is ambiguous. V was clipped by 6 bases and J by 5 bases, with 13 bases between them. The CDR3 consists of 13 residues. CDR1 and CDR2 (germline): MNHNS, SASEGT. This CDR3 is CASSQLYFETQYF. The CDR3 nucleotides read TGTGCCAGCAGCCAGCTCTATTTTGAGACCCAGTACTTC.

This sequence joins TRBV18 and TRBJ2-3, with D unclear. Trimming took 2 bases from V and 1 from J, leaving 4 bases between them. The germline V gene encodes CDR1 KGHSH and CDR2 LQKENI. The CDR3 is made up of 13 amino acids. CDR3 sequence reads: CASSPDGTDTQYF. The CDR3 coding sequence is TGTGCCAGCTCACCAGATGGCACAGATACGCAGTATTTT.

This chain uses TRBV19 with TRBJ1-2, with D tentatively TRBD1 (6 bases). This CDR3 contains 14 residues. V lost 0 bases and J 9 bases, leaving 14 bases between the germline ends. Germline CDR1 reads LNHDA; CDR2 reads SQIVND (reference sequence). The CDR3 DNA sequence: TGTGCCAGTAGTATAGAGGGGGCGACGCCCCGCTACACCTTC. Amino acid sequence: CASSIEGATPRYTF.

The gene calls are TRBV11-2 and TRBJ2-3; D ambiguous. There are 15 residues in the CDR3. The germline V and J ends were trimmed by 4 bases and 0 bases, with 11 bases remaining between them. Germline CDR1 and CDR2: SGHAT and FQNNGV. The CDR3 protein is CASSSQTLSTDTQYF. Written as DNA, the CDR3 is TGTGCCAGCAGCTCACAGACACTTAGCACAGATACGCAGTATTTT.

As concerns this clonotype: One end of the junction does not line up with germline, which may come from a read error. The CDR3 is CASSYSIGPQGYEQYF. The CDR3 DNA follows: TGTGCCAGCAGTTACTCGATTGGCCCCCAGGGCTACGAGCAGTACTTC. The chain carries TRBV10-3 and TRBJ2-7, with D possibly TRBD1 on 5 matching bases. CDR1 is ENHRY and CDR2 is SYGVKD in the germline V gene. This CDR3 has 16 residues.

This clonotype was picked up a small number of times. The chain uses TRBV12-3 or TRBV12-4 and TRBJ1-1; 7 nucleotides match TRBD1. The CDR3 spans 14 residues. The V gene end was trimmed by 6 bases and the J gene end by 0 bases; junction bases not matched to a gene: 4. The CDR3 sequence: CASRWDSMNTEAFF. The CDR3 DNA sequence: TGTGCCAGCAGGTGGGACAGCATGAACACTGAAGCTTTCTTT.

V and J are TRBV6-5 and TRBJ2-1, with D possibly matching TRBD2 (6 bases). Germline V gene sequence: CDR1 MNHEY, CDR2 SVGAGI. Trimming pared 2 bases from V and 7 bases from J, leaving 27 bases between. CDR3 length: 19 amino acids. CDR3 sequence (DNA): TGTGCCAGCAGTTACCTTATCGACTATTCTGGAGGGGTGGGTAATGAGCAGTTCTTC. It encodes CASSYLIDYSGGVGNEQFF.

This clonotype appeared a few times. The rearrangement links TRBV10-3 to TRBJ2-3; 9 bases fit TRBD1. Germline trimming cut 6 bases from V and 4 bases from J; bases unmatched to any gene: 8. The CDR3 consists of 15 residues. Germline V gene sequence: CDR1 ENHRY, CDR2 SYGVKD. The chain's CDR3 is CAIRVGQGGSDTQYF. The CDR3 nucleotides read TGTGCCATCAGGGTGGGACAGGGTGGATCAGATACGCAGTATTTT.

This clonotype is labeled medium-sized. This chain joins TRBV19 and TRBJ2-1; D gene uncertain. The CDR3 has 15 residues. V shed 4 bases and J shed 0 bases, with 10 bases lying between them. Germline CDR1 LNHDA, CDR2 SQIVND (reference sequence). CDR3 residues: CASSTKTRSYNEQFF. The CDR3 DNA follows: TGTGCCAGTAGTACCAAGACTCGCTCCTACAATGAGCAGTTCTTC.

This clonotype appeared a few times. The chain has TRBV6-5 and TRBJ1-5; the D is unclear. The germline V and J ends were trimmed by 6 bases and 5 bases, with 11 bases remaining between them. The CDR3 is 13 amino acids. CDR1 and CDR2 (germline): MNHEY, SVGAGI. As DNA, the CDR3 is TGTGCCAGCAGAAAGGGTCTCGATCAGCCCCAGCATTTT. It translates to CASRKGLDQPQHF.